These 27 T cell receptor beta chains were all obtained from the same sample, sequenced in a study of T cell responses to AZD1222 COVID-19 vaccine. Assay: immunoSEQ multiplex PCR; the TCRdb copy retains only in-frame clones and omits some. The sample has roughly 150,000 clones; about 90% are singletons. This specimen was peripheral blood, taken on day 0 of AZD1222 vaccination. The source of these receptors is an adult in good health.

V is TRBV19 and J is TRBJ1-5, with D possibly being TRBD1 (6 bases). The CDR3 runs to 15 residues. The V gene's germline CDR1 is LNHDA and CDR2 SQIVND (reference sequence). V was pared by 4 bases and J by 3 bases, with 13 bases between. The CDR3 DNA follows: TGTGCCAGTAGTAACCGGGACACATACAATCAGCCCCAGCATTTT. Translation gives CASSNRDTYNQPQHF.

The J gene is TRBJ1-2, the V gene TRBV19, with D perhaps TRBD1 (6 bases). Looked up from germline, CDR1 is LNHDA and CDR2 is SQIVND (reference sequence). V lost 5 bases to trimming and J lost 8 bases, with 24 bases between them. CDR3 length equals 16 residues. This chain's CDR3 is CASSPRLRDRRGGYTF. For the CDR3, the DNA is TGTGCCAGTAGTCCTCGACTCCGAGACAGGAGAGGGGGCTACACCTTC.

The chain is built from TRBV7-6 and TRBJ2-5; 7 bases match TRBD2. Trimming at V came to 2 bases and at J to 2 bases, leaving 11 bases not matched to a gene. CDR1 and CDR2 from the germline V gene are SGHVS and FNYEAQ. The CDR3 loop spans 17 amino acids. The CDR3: CASSLNLGGSQQETQYF. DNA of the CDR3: TGTGCCAGCAGCTTAAACCTTGGCGGGAGCCAACAAGAGACCCAGTACTTC.

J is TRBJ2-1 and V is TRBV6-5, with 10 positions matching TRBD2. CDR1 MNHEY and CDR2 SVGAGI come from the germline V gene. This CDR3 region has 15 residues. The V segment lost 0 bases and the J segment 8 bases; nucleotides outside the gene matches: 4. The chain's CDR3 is CASSYSLAGAYEQFF. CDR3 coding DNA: TGTGCCAGCAGTTACTCCCTAGCGGGAGCATATGAGCAGTTCTTC.

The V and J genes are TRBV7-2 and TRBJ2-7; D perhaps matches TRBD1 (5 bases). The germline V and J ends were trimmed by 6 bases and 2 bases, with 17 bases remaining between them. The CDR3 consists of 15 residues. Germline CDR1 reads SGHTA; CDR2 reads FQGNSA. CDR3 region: CASRLRGEDAYEQYF. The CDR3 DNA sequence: TGTGCCAGCAGGCTAAGGGGTGAAGATGCCTACGAGCAGTACTTC.

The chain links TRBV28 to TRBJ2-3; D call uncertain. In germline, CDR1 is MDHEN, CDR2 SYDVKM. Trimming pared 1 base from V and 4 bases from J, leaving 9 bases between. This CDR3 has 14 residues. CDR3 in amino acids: CASSLFEPPDTQYF. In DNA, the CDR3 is TGTGCCAGCAGTTTATTTGAGCCACCAGATACGCAGTATTTT.

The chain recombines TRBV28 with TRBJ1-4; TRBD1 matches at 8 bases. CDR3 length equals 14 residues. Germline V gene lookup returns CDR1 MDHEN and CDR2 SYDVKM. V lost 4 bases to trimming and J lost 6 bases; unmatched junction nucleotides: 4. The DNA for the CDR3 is TGTGCCAGCAGTTCCGACAGGGGCCATGAAAAACTGTTTTTT. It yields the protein CASSSDRGHEKLFF.

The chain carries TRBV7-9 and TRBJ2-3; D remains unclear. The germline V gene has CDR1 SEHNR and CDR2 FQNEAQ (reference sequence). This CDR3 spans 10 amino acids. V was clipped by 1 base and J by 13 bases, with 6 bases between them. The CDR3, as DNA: TGTGCCAGCAGCTTAGGAGAGGAGTATTTT. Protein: CASSLGEEYF. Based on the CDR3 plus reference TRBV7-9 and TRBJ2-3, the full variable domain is DTGVSQNPRHKITKRGQNVTFRCDPISEHNRLYWYRQTLGQGPEFLTYFQNEAQLEKSRLLSDRFSAERPKGSFSTLEIQRTEQGDSAMYLCASSLGEEYFGPGTRLTVL.

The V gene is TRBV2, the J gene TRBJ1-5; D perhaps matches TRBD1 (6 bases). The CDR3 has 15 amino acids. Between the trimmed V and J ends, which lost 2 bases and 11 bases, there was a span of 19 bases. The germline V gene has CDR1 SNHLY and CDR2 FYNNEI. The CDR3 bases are TGTGCCAGCAGTGAATCACATCTTGGACAGTCCTCCCAGCATTTT. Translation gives CASSESHLGQSSQHF.

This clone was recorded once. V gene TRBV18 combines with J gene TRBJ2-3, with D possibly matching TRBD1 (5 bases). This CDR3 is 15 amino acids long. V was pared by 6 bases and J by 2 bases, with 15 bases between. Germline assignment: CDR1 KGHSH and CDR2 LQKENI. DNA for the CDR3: TGTGCCAGCTCCATGGGTCAGGGCCACACAGATACGCAGTATTTT. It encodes CASSMGQGHTDTQYF.

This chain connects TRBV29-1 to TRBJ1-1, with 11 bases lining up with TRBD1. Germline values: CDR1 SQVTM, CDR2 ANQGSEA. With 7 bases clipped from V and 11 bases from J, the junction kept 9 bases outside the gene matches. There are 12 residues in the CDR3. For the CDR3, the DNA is TGCAGCGCCTGGACAGGGGGCGTGGGGGCTTTCTTT. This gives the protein CSAWTGGVGAFF.

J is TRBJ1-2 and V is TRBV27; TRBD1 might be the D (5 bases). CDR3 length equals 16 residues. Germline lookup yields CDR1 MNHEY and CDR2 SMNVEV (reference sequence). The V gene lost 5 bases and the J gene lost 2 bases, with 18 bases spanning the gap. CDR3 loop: CASSNSAEGTNYGYTF. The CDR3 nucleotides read TGTGCCAGCAGTAACAGTGCTGAGGGGACGAACTATGGCTACACCTTC.

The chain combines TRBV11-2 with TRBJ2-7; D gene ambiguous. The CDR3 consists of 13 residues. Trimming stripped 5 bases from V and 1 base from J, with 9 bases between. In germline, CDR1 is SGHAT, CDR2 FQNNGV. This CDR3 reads CASSPTFSYEQYF. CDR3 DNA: TGTGCCAGCAGCCCGACTTTTTCCTACGAGCAGTACTTC.

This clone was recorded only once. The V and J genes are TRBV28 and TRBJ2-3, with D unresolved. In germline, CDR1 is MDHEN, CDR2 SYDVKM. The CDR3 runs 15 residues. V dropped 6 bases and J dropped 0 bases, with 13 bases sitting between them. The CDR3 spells CASRPQKPSTDTQYF. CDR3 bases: TGTGCCAGCAGACCACAGAAACCTAGCACAGATACGCAGTATTTT.

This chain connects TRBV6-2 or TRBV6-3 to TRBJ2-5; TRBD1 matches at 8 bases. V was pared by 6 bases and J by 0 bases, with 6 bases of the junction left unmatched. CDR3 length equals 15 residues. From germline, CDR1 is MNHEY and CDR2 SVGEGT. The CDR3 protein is CASSKGQAYQETQYF. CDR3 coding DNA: TGTGCCAGCAGCAAGGGACAGGCCTACCAAGAGACCCAGTACTTC.

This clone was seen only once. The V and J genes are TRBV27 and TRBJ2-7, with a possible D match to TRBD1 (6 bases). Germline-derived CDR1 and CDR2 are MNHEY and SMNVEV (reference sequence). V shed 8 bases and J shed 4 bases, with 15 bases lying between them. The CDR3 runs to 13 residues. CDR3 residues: CASAQGPLYEQYF. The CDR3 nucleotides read TGTGCCAGCGCACAGGGTCCTCTGTACGAGCAGTACTTC.

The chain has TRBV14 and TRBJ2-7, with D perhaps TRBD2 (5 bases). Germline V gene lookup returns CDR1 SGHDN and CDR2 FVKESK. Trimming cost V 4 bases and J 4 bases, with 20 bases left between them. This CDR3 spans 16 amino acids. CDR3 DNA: TGTGCCAGCAGCCCCCGACTATCCAGTGACCTTTACGAGCAGTACTTC. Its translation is CASSPRLSSDLYEQYF.

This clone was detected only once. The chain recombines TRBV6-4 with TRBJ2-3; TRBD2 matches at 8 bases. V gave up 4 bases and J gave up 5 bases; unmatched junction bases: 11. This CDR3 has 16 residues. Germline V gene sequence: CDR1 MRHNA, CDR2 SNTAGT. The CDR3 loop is CASSVSSGGDLDTQYF. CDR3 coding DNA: TGTGCCAGCAGTGTCTCAAGCGGGGGAGACCTAGATACGCAGTATTTT.

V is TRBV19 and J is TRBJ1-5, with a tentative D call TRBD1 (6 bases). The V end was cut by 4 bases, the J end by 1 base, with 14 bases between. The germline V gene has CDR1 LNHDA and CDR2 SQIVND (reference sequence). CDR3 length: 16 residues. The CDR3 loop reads CASSTQAGASNQPQHF. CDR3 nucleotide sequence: TGTGCCAGTAGTACCCAGGCGGGGGCGAGCAATCAGCCCCAGCATTTT.

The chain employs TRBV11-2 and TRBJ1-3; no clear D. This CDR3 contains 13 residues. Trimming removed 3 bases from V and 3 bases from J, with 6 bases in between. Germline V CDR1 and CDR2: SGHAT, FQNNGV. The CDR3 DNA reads TGTGCCAGCAGCTTGTCAGGTGGAAACACCATATATTTT. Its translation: CASSLSGGNTIYF.

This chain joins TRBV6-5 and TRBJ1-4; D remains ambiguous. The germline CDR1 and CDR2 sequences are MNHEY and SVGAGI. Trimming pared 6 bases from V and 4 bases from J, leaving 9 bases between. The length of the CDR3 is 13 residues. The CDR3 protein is CASRGRHNEKLFF. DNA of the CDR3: TGTGCCAGCAGAGGCAGGCATAATGAAAAACTGTTTTTT.

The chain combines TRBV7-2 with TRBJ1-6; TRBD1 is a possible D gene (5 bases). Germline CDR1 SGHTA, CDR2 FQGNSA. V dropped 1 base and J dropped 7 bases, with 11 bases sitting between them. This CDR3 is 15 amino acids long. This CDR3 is CASSLVVQGNSPLHF. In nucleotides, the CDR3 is TGTGCCAGCAGCTTAGTAGTTCAGGGAAATTCACCCCTCCACTTT.

The CDR3 bases are TGTGCCAGTAGTACGGACAGTCTAGAAAAACTGTTTTTT. Protein: CASSTDSLEKLFF. V and J are TRBV19 and TRBJ1-4; the D gene is possibly TRBD1 (6 bases). The V and J ends lost 4 bases and 8 bases respectively, with 11 bases between them. The CDR3 is made up of 13 amino acids. The germline V gene has CDR1 LNHDA and CDR2 SQIVND (reference sequence).

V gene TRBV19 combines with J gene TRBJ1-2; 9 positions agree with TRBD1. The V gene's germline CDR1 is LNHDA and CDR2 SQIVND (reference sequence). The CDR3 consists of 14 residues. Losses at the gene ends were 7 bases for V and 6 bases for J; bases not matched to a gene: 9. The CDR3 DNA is TGTGCCAGTATCGACAGGGGGGGAAGGGATGGCTACACCTTC. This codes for CASIDRGGRDGYTF.

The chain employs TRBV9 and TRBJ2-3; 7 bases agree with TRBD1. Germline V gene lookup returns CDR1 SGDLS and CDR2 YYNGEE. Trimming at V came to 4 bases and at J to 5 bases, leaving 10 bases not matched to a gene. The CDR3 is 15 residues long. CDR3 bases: TGTGCCAGCAGCACCAGGACAGGTTCAATAGATACGCAGTATTTT. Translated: CASSTRTGSIDTQYF. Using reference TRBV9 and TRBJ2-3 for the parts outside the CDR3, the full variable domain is DSGVTQTPKHLITATGQRVTLRCSPRSGDLSVYWYQQSLDQGLQFLIQYYNGEERAKGNILERFSAQQFPDLHSELNLSSLELGDSALYFCASSTRTGSIDTQYFGPGTRLTVL.

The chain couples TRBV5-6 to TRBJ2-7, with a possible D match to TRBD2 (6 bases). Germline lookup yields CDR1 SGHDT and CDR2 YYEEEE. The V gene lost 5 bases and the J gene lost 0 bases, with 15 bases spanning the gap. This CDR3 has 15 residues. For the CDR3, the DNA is TGTGCCAGCAGTCCCTTAGGGGAGGTCTCCTACGAGCAGTACTTC. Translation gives CASSPLGEVSYEQYF.

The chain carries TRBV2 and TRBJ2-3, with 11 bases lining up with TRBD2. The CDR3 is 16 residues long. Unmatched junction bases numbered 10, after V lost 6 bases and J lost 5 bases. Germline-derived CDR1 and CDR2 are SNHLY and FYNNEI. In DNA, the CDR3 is TGTGCCAGCAGCGCGTTAGCGGGAGGGCCTGAAGATACGCAGTATTTT. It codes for CASSALAGGPEDTQYF.